This TCR beta chain was captured in a study of cytomegalovirus exposure and HLA in healthy donors. V was pared by 5 bases and J by 2 bases, with 13 bases between. The CDR3 is 14 residues long. CDR1 and CDR2 from the germline V gene are MDHEN and SYDVKM. PCR used 60 Vbeta primers and 13 Jbeta primers. Repertoires were generated with immunoSEQ multiplex PCR, while TCRdb's copy carries only in-frame clones and drops some. Here the sample spans 200,000 or so clones, 83% being singletons. The source is a girl between 10 and 17 years old in good health and CMV-seronegative. What was sequenced was PBMCs. The chain employs TRBV28 and TRBJ2-7, with unresolved D. Here the CDR3 reads CASSIAQTTYEQYF. The CDR3 DNA is TGTGCCAGCAGTATAGCACAAACCACCTACGAGCAGTACTTC.